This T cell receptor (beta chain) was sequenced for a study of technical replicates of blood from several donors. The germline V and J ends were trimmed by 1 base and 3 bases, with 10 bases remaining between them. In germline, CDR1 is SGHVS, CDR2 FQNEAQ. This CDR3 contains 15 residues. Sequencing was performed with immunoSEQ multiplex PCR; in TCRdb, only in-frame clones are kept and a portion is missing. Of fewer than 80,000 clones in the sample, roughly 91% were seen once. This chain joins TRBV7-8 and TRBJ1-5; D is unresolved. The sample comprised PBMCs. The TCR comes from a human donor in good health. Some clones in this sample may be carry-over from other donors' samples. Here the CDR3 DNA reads TGTGCCAGCAGCTTAGGAGGGAATCACAATCAGCCCCAGCATTTT. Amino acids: CASSLGGNHNQPQHF.